This T cell receptor (beta chain) was identified in a study of blood T cell repertoires in COVID-19. Study background: Samples of COVID-19 (acute and convalescent) were obtained from the United States, Italy and Spain. Sources were T cells, B-cell-depleted T cells, or PBMCs; the material itself was cDNA or gDNA.

Between the trimmed V and J ends, which lost 5 bases and 1 base, there was a span of 19 bases. Germline lookup yields CDR1 MGHRA and CDR2 YSYEKL. The CDR3 consists of 17 residues. Sequencing was performed with immunoSEQ multiplex PCR; in TCRdb, only in-frame clones are kept and a portion is missing. The table includes 210,000 or so clones, 83% detected once. Sequenced input: peripheral blood. The chain joins TRBV4-1 to TRBJ2-3, with D possibly being TRBD2 (6 bases). The TCR was taken from a man aged 50-59 years with active or convalescent COVID-19. The DNA of the CDR3 is TGCGCCAGCAGCTCCCTGGCCGGGCGGGAACGCACAGATACGCAGTATTTT. Translation gives CASSSLAGRERTDTQYF.